The clone carrying this T cell receptor (beta chain) occurred a few times. The antigen remains undetermined. The V gene's germline CDR1 is SGHRS and CDR2 YFSETQ. CDR3 length: 16 amino acids. Losses at the gene ends were 6 bases for V and 5 bases for J; bases not matched to a gene: 13. The sample comes from a study of early T cells in non-severe SARS-CoV-2 infection. Study as a whole: With bulk RNA from unsorted whole blood as input, sequencing yielded unpaired chains.

Points from the study as a whole: Anti-spike CD8 responses were favored in VDJdb matching, and private and CD4 specificities were missed.

In the library, individual cDNA molecules carried attached unique molecular identifiers. MiXCR, run by TCRdb on the 5' RACE reads, gives a single entry per CDR3 protein. The data contain approximately 46,000 distinct CDR3 sequences, over 5% of them singletons. Specimen: whole blood. This chain links TRBV5-1 with TRBJ2-7, with 11 bases fitting TRBD1. This sequence originates from an adult who was a healthcare worker with PCR-confirmed SARS-CoV-2 infection or an uninfected control (not recorded which). Written as DNA, the CDR3 is TGCGCCAGCAATTACTCGTCGGACAGGGGGCAACACGAGCAGTACTTC. Protein product: CASNYSSDRGQHEQYF.